The 10 T cell receptor beta chains presented below share a single source sample, sequenced in a study of T cells in Graves' hyperthyroidism and ophthalmopathy. TCR beta CDR3 sequences were amplified from RNA transcripts. First-round RT-PCR of the TCR CDR3 relied on the HTBI primer set. MiXCR was run by TCRdb on the multiplex PCR reads, yielding one entry per CDR3 protein. The profile shows 600,000 to 700,000 distinct CDR3 sequences, 45% of them singletons. Specimen: peripheral blood or thyroid tissue (not recorded which). These TCRs come from an adult man with Graves' disease, either hyperthyroidism or ophthalmopathy (not recorded which).

This chain joins TRBV6-6 and TRBJ1-6; 7 bases map to TRBD1. This CDR3 is 17 amino acids long. J gave up 8 bases and V 1 base, and 11 bases lay outside the gene matches. In germline, CDR1 is MNHNY, CDR2 SVGAGI (reference sequence). CDR3 region: CASSYFAPGTAYSPLHF. DNA for the CDR3: TGTGCCAGCAGTTACTTTGCCCCCGGGACAGCCTATTCACCCCTCCACTTT.

The chain employs TRBV9 and TRBJ1-3; D call uncertain. V was cut by 4 bases and J by 7 bases, with 18 bases left in between. Germline V CDR1 and CDR2: SGDLS, YYNGEE. CDR3 length: 15 residues. DNA of the CDR3: TGTGCCAGCAGCCTGCTCGGGGTAGCCGGGAACACCATATATTTT. Translating gives CASSLLGVAGNTIYF.

Note on this clonotype: Germline and junction disagree at one end, which may indicate a read error. The rearrangement uses TRBV19 and TRBJ2-2; D is undetermined. Looked up from germline, CDR1 is LNHDA and CDR2 is SQIVND (reference sequence). The CDR3 loop spans 14 amino acids. Written as DNA, the CDR3 is TGTGCCAGTACTATAGAGACTGACACCGGGGAGCTGTTTTTT. Protein product: CASTIETDTGELFF. The full variable domain, completed using reference TRBV19 and TRBJ2-2, is DGGITQSPKYLFRKEGQNVTLSCEQNLNHDAMYWYRQDPGQGLRLIYYSQIVNDFQKGDIAEGYSVSREKKESFPLTVTSAQKNPTAFYLCASTIETDTGELFFGEGSRLTVL.

The rearrangement uses TRBV10-3 and TRBJ1-6, with D uncertain. The CDR3 spans 13 residues. V was cut by 10 bases and J by 10 bases, with 17 bases left in between. Germline-derived CDR1 and CDR2 are ENHRY and SYGVKD. The CDR3 DNA reads as TGTGCCACTTACGACGGGCTAGGCTCACCCCTCCACTTT. It is translated as CATYDGLGSPLHF.

V usage is TRBV20-1 and J usage is TRBJ2-5, with D hard to call. Germline CDR1 is DFQATT and CDR2 is SNEGSKA (reference sequence). CDR3 length equals 15 residues. Between the trimmed V and J ends, which lost 4 bases and 1 base, there was a span of 16 bases. CDR3: CSAKPAGRTQETQYF. CDR3 nucleotides: TGCAGTGCTAAGCCGGCAGGAAGAACCCAAGAGACCCAGTACTTC.

This chain connects TRBV29-1 to TRBJ1-3; D is ambiguous. The CDR3 contains 13 residues. V dropped 6 bases and J dropped 3 bases, with 12 bases sitting between them. Per germline, CDR1 SQVTM and CDR2 ANQGSEA. This CDR3 is CSVKAGVGNTIYF. CDR3 coding DNA: TGCAGCGTGAAGGCTGGGGTTGGAAACACCATATATTTT.

This clonotype has only a few counts. The DNA for the CDR3 is TGTGCCAGCAGTTCAACCCGGGACAGCTCCTACGAGCAGTACTTC. Amino acids: CASSSTRDSSYEQYF. The chain combines TRBV2 with TRBJ2-7, with 7 bases that match TRBD1. The germline CDR1 and CDR2 sequences are SNHLY and FYNNEI. Trimming removed 5 bases from V and 0 bases from J; junction bases left unmatched: 7. The CDR3 covers 15 residues. Filled out from reference TRBV2 and TRBJ2-7, the complete variable domain reads EPEVTQTPSHQVTQMGQEVILRCVPISNHLYFYWYRQILGQKVEFLVSFYNNEISEKSEIFDDQFSVERPDGSNFTLKIRSTKLEDSAMYFCASSSTRDSSYEQYFGPGTRLTVT.

This clonotype was recorded once. The V and J genes are TRBV9 and TRBJ1-5, with 7 bases identical to TRBD1. Trimming cost V 3 bases and J 3 bases; bases outside gene matches: 6. The CDR3 has 15 amino acids. CDR1 and CDR2 (germline): SGDLS, YYNGEE. CDR3 loop: CASSGQGPNNQPQHF. The CDR3 region has the DNA TGTGCCAGCAGCGGACAGGGTCCCAACAATCAGCCCCAGCATTTT.

The chain is built from TRBV20-1 and TRBJ1-2; D might be TRBD1 (6 bases). The germline V gene encodes CDR1 DFQATT and CDR2 SNEGSKA (reference sequence). CDR3 length: 16 amino acids. CDR3 residues: CSVTGGPGGLNYGYTF. The CDR3 DNA reads as TGCTCTGTGACAGGCGGACCGGGAGGCCTTAACTATGGCTACACCTTC.

This clonotype was seen more than once but under ten times. V is TRBV12-3 or TRBV12-4 and J is TRBJ2-5; D is undetermined. Trimming took off 6 bases at V and 1 base at J, with 9 bases between the two ends. The CDR3 covers 13 residues. The CDR3 region has the DNA TGTGCCAGCAGCCCACACGTCCAAGAGACCCAGTACTTC. Translated: CASSPHVQETQYF.